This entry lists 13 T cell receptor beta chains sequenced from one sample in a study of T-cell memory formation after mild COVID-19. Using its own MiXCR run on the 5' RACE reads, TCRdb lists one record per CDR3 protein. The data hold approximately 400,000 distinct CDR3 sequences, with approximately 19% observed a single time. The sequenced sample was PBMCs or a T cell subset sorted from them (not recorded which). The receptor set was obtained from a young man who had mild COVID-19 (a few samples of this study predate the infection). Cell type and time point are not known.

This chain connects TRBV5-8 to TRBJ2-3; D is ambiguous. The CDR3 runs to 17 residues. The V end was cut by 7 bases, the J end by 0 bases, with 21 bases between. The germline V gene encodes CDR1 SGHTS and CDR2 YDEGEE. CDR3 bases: TGTGCCAGCTGCGAGGACCGGGTTTTCGAGAGCACAGATACGCAGTATTTT. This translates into CASCEDRVFESTDTQYF.

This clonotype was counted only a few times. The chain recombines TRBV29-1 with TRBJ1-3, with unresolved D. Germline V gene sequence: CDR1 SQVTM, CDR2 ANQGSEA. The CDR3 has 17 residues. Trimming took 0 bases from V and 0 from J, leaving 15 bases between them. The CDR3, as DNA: TGCAGCGTTGAAGATCCCTCTCGAGGGAGCTCTGGAAACACCATATATTTT. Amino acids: CSVEDPSRGSSGNTIYF.

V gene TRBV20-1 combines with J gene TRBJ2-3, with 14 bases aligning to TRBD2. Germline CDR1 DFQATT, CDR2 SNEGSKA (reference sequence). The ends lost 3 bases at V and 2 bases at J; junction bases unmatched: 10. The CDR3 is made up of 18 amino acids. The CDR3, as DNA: TGCAGTGCTAGGGAAGGGACTAGCGGGGGAGACTACACAGATACGCAGTATTTT. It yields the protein CSAREGTSGGDYTDTQYF.

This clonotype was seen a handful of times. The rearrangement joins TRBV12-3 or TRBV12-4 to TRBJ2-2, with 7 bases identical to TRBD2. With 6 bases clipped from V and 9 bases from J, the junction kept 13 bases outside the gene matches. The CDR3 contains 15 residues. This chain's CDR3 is CASSIEAGDPRELFF. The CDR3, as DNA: TGTGCCAGCAGCATAGAGGCGGGGGATCCCCGGGAGCTGTTTTTT.

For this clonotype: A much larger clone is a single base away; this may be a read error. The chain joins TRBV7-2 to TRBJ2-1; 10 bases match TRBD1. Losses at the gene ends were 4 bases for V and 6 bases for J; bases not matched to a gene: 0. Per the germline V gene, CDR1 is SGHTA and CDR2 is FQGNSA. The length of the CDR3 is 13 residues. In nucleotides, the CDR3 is TGTGCCAGCAGCTGGACAGGGGGCAATGAGCAGTTCTTC. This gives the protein CASSWTGGNEQFF.

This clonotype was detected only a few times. CDR3 nucleotides: TGTGCCAGCAGCGACCACGGGGGGTTGTGGAGTTCACCCCTCCACTTT. This encodes CASSDHGGLWSSPLHF. The J gene is TRBJ1-6, the V gene TRBV6-1, with D maybe TRBD1 (5 bases). Germline V gene sequence: CDR1 MNHNS, CDR2 SASEGT. The CDR3 covers 16 residues. V lost 6 bases to trimming and J lost 9 bases, with 21 bases between them.

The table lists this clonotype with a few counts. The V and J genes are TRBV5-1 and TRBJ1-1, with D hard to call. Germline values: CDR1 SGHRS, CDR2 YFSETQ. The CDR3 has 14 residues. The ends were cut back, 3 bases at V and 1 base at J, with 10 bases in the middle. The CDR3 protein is CASSSASGNTEAFF. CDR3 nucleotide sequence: TGCGCCAGCAGCTCCGCATCCGGGAACACTGAAGCTTTCTTT.

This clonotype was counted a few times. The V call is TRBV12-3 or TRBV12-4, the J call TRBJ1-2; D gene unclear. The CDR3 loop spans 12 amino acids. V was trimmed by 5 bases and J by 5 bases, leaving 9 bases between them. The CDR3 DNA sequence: TGTGCCAGCAGTAGTGAGGGTTATGGCTACACCTTC. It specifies CASSSEGYGYTF.

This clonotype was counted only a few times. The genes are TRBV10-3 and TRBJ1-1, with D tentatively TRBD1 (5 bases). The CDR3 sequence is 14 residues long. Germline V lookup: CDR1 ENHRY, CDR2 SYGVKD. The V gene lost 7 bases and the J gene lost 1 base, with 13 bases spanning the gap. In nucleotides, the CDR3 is TGTGCCATCACCCCCGGGACGGGGAACACTGAAGCTTTCTTT. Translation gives CAITPGTGNTEAFF.

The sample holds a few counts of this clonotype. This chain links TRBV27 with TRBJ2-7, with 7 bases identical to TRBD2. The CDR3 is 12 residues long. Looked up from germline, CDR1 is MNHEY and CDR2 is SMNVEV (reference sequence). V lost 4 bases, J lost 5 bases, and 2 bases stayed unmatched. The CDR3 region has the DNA TGTGCCAGCAGTTGGGGGGGTGACGAGCAGTACTTC. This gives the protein CASSWGGDEQYF.

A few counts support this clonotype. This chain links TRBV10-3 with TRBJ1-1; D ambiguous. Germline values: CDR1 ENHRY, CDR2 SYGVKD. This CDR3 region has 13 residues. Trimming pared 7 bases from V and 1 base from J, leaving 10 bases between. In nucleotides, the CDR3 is TGTGCCATCAATCGTGCAGAGAACACTGAAGCTTTCTTT. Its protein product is CAINRAENTEAFF.

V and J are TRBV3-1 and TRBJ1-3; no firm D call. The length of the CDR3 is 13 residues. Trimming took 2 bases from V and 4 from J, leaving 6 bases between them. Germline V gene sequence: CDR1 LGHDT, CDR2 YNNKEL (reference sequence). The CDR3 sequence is CASSQFEGNTIYF. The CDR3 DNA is TGTGCCAGCAGCCAATTCGAGGGAAACACCATATATTTT.

The CDR3 spells CASRLGDLNTEAFF. The DNA for the CDR3 is TGTGCCAGCAGACTTGGGGACCTGAACACTGAAGCTTTCTTT. The V and J genes are TRBV5-4 and TRBJ1-1; D possibly corresponds to TRBD1 (5 bases). Germline assignment: CDR1 SGHNT and CDR2 YYREEE (reference sequence). With 5 bases removed from V and 0 bases from J, the gap between germline ends came to 11 bases. This CDR3 spans 14 amino acids. Using reference TRBV5-4 and TRBJ1-1 for the parts outside the CDR3, the full variable domain is ETGVTQSPTHLIKTRGQQVTLRCSSQSGHNTVSWYQQALGQGPQFIFQYYREEENGRGNFPPRFSGLQFPNYSSELNVNALELDDSALYLCASRLGDLNTEAFFGQGTRLTVV.